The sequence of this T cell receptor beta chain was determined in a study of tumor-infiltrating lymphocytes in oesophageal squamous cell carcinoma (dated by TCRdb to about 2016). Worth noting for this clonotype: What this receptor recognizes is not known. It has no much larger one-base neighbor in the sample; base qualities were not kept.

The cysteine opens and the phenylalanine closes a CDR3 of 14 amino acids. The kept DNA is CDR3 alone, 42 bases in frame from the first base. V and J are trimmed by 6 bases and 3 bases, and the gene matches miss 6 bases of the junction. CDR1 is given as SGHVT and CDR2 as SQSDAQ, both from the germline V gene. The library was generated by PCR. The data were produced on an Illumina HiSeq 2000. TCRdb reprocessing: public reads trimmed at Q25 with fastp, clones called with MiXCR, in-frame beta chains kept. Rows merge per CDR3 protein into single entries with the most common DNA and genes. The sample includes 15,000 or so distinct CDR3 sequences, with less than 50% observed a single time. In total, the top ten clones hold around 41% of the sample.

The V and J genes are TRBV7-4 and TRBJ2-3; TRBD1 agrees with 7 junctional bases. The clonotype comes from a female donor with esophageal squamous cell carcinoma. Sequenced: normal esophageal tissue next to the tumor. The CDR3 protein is CASSYPRGTDTQYF. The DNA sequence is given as TGTGCCAGCAGTTACCCCAGGGGGACAGATACGCAGTATTTT.